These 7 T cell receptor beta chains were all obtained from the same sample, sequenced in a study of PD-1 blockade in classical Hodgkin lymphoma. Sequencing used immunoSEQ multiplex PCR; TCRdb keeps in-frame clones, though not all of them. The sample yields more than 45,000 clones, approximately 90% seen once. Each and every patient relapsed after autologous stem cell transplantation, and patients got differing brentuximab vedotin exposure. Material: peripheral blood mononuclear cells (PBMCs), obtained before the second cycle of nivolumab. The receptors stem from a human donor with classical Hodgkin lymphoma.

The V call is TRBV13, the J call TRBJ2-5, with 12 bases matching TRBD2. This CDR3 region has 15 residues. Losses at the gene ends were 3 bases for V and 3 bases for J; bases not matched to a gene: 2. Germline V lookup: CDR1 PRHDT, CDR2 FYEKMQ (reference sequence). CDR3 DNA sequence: TGTGCCAGCAGCTTCAGACTAGCGGGGGAAGAGACCCAGTACTTC. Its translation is CASSFRLAGEETQYF.

The CDR3 spells CASRPPSGSHEQYF. CDR3 DNA: TGTGCCAGCAGACCTCCTAGCGGGTCCCACGAGCAGTACTTC. The rearrangement links TRBV6-5 to TRBJ2-7; 8 nucleotides agree with TRBD2. Germline CDR1 is MNHEY and CDR2 is SVGAGI. CDR3 length equals 14 residues. J lost 5 bases, V lost 6 bases, and 9 bases had no gene match.

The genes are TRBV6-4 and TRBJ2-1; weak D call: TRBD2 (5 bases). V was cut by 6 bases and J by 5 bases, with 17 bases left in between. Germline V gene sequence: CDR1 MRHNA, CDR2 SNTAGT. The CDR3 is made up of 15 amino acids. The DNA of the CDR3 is TGTGCCAGCAGCCCCGCGGGTAGAGGAAACAATGAGCAGTTCTTC. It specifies CASSPAGRGNNEQFF.

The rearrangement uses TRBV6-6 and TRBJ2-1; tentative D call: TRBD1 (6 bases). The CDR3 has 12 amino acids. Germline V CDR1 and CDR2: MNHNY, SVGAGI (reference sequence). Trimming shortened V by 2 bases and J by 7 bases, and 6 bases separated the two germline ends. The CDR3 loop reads CASSYQGNEQFF. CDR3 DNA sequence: TGTGCCAGCAGTTACCAGGGGAATGAGCAGTTCTTC.

The CDR3 here is CASSQLYTSLTQYF. The CDR3 region has the DNA TGTGCCAGCAGCCAACTCTACACTAGCCTAACGCAGTATTTT. The chain recombines TRBV7-9 with TRBJ2-3; TRBD2 is a possible D gene (6 bases). This CDR3 region has 14 residues. Germline V lookup: CDR1 SEHNR, CDR2 FQNEAQ (reference sequence). The ends were cut back, 5 bases at V and 9 bases at J, with 18 bases in the middle.

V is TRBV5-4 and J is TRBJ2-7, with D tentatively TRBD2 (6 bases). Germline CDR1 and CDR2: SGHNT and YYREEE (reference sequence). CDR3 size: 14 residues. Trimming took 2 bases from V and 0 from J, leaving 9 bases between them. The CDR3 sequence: CASSLSSASYEQYF. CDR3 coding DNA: TGTGCCAGCAGCTTATCTAGCGCCTCCTACGAGCAGTACTTC.

The CDR3: CASRTETGAVGDTQYF. The CDR3 DNA sequence: TGTGCCAGTAGGACCGAGACAGGGGCCGTCGGAGATACGCAGTATTTT. This chain links TRBV19 with TRBJ2-3, with TRBD1 matching 8 bases. There are 16 residues in the CDR3. The V gene's germline CDR1 is LNHDA and CDR2 SQIVND (reference sequence). The J segment lost 5 bases and the V segment lost 6 bases, leaving 13 bases of the junction unmatched. The full variable domain, with the rest looked up from reference TRBV19 and TRBJ2-3, is DGGITQSPKYLFRKEGQNVTLSCEQNLNHDAMYWYRQDPGQGLRLIYYSQIVNDFQKGDIAEGYSVSREKKESFPLTVTSAQKNPTAFYLCASRTETGAVGDTQYFGPGTRLTVL.